One T cell receptor (beta chain) is described in this entry. Antigen unknown. The data belong to a study of cytomegalovirus exposure and HLA in healthy donors. Findings and caveats of the study: Solely CMV serostatus was available to characterize immune exposure. Most TCR beta V segments were productive about 87% or about 30% of the time in an earlier analysis. Association of roughly 17,000 TCR beta sequences with HLA alleles was found at 0.05 false discovery rate in a later analysis.

CDR3 length: 15 amino acids. Trimming took 6 bases from V and 5 from J, leaving 17 bases between them. From germline, CDR1 is SNHLY and CDR2 FYNNEI. The PCR ran on 60 Vbeta and 13 Jbeta primers. Clones were sequenced by immunoSEQ multiplex PCR, and TCRdb holds only the in-frame ones, with some missing. The top ten hold approximately 2.9% of the sample, which has about 190,000 clones, approximately 80% seen once. The receptor comes from a woman in her forties or fifties in good health and CMV-seropositive. Sample: PBMCs. The chain uses TRBV2 and TRBJ1-5, with D possibly being TRBD1 (6 bases). The CDR3 loop is CASSDGTSRDQPQHF. The CDR3 DNA reads TGTGCCAGCAGCGATGGGACATCCAGGGATCAGCCCCAGCATTTT.